Listed below are T cell receptor beta chains from one sample, sequenced in a study of vaccination and CD4 T cells after COVID-19. Using its own MiXCR run on the PCR reads, TCRdb lists one record per CDR3 protein. The sample yields some 2,700 distinct CDR3 sequences, under 35% seen once. These receptors lack a known antigen. Sequenced here: CD4+ T cells from blood, cultured in vitro, sampled after SARS-CoV-2 vaccination. These receptors came from a human donor who had recovered from COVID-19. Each CDR3 is given with its conserved first and last residue. Fields, in order: clone size, V gene, J gene, D gene, CDR3 DNA, CDR3 protein. A D gene is named only where the DNA matches it firmly. Rows may omit the clone size; those that give it use once, few, many or a size class.

>.|TRBV20-1|TRBJ2-3|.
TGCAGTGCTAGAGATCCCAGGGGGGGCCTCAAAGATACGCAGTATTTT
CSARDPRGGLKDTQYF
>.|TRBV6-4|TRBJ2-3|.
TGTGCCAGCAGTGACTCGGGGCCCGGTGGCACAGATACGCAGTATTTT
CASSDSGPGGTDTQYF
>.|TRBV6-6|TRBJ1-1|TRBD1
TGTGCCAGCAGGGGGGGGACAGGGCGAACTCGGAGGGCTTTCTTT
CASRGGTGRTRRAFF
>.|TRBV5-4|TRBJ1-2|.
TGTGCCAGCAGCTTGGCCGGGGGAAACTATGGCTACACCTTC
CASSLAGGNYGYTF
>few|TRBV29-1|TRBJ1-2|.
TGCAGCGTTACTCCCGGGGATCTCTATGGCTACACCTTC
CSVTPGDLYGYTF
>medium-sized|TRBV7-2|TRBJ2-7|.
TGTGCCAGCAGCCCCCGTTCCGTCGGTCCTGGGTACGAGCAGTACTTC
CASSPRSVGPGYEQYF
>medium-sized|TRBV6-2/TRBV6-3|TRBJ2-1|.
TGTGCCAGCAGTTATAGGGGCGGAACCTCCTACAATGAGCAGTTCTTC
CASSYRGGTSYNEQFF
>few|TRBV2|TRBJ2-7|TRBD2
TGTGCCAGCAGGGATGGCGGGGGGGCTTCACACGAGCAGTACTTC
CASRDGGGASHEQYF
>once|TRBV7-9|TRBJ2-2|TRBD1
TGTGCCAGCAGGAGAGGACAGGGGTTCACCGGGGAGCTGTTTTTT
CASRRGQGFTGELFF
>.|TRBV27|TRBJ1-1|TRBD1
TGTGCCAGCAGGACAGGGGGCACTGAAGCTTTCTTT
CASRTGGTEAFF
>few|TRBV10-3|TRBJ1-2|.
TGTGCCATCAGTGACCCGGGGTGGCAATACTATGGCTACACCTTC
CAISDPGWQYYGYTF
>medium-sized|TRBV6-1|TRBJ2-1|.
TGTGCCAGCACCACAGGGGGAGGGAATGAGCAGTTCTTC
CASTTGGGNEQFF
>.|TRBV6-1|TRBJ1-2|.
TGTGCCAGCACCCACGCGGCAGTCTATGGCTACACCTTC
CASTHAAVYGYTF
>.|TRBV28|TRBJ1-2|.
TGTGCCAGCAGTTTGTTACGGGGGCATGGTGGCTACACCTTC
CASSLLRGHGGYTF
>.|TRBV4-3|TRBJ2-7|.
TGCGCCAGCAGCCAAGCGGTAAAAGCCTCCTACGAGCAGTACTTC
CASSQAVKASYEQYF
>.|TRBV6-4|TRBJ2-3|TRBD1
TGTGCCAGCAGGGAGACAGGGAACACAGATACGCAGTATTTT
CASRETGNTDTQYF
>.|TRBV20-1|TRBJ1-5|.
TGCAGTGCTAGCCCTTTGTCACAGGGAGAGGGCAATCAGCCCCAGCATTTT
CSASPLSQGEGNQPQHF
>.|TRBV2|TRBJ2-7|TRBD1
TGTGCCAGCAGTCGGGACAGGGGGTACTTC
CASSRDRGYF
>.|TRBV28|TRBJ1-2|.
TGTGCCAGCAGACCGAATAACTATGGCTACACCTTC
CASRPNNYGYTF
>few|TRBV6-1|TRBJ1-1|.
TGTGCCAGCAGTGAACTGGGGGGAGGCACTGAAGCTTTCTTT
CASSELGGGTEAFF
>.|TRBV5-1|TRBJ1-2|.
TGCGCCAGCAGCTTGGAACAGGAGGGCTACACCTTC
CASSLEQEGYTF
>.|TRBV20-1|TRBJ1-6|TRBD1
TGCAGTGCCAATAGAGTCGCCCCTTCCGGGACAGGGGATTCACCCCTCCACTTT
CSANRVAPSGTGDSPLHF
>few|TRBV10-3|TRBJ2-3|.
TGTGCCATCAGTGGACAGCGGGGCACAGATACGCAGTATTTT
CAISGQRGTDTQYF
>.|TRBV7-3|TRBJ2-5|.
TGTGCCAGCAGCCGACATTCACAAGAGACCCAGTACTTC
CASSRHSQETQYF
>many|TRBV28|TRBJ1-1|TRBD1
TGTGCCAGCAGTCCCCTGGGACAGGATAGCGCTTTCTTT
CASSPLGQDSAFF
>medium-sized|TRBV20-1|TRBJ2-3|.
TGCAGTGCTATCGACAGGCGATCCACAGATACGCAGTATTTT
CSAIDRRSTDTQYF
>.|TRBV29-1|TRBJ1-1|TRBD1
TGCAGCGGGTACAGGGGTCTGGGGACTGAAGCTTTCTTT
CSGYRGLGTEAFF
>few|TRBV7-3|TRBJ1-6|TRBD1
TGTGCCAGCAGCTCCGGACAGGGTAATTCACCCCTCCACTTT
CASSSGQGNSPLHF
>.|TRBV20-1|TRBJ1-3|TRBD1
TGCAGTGCTAGAGACCCACAGGGGACGGGCTCTGGAAACACCATATATTTT
CSARDPQGTGSGNTIYF
>medium-sized|TRBV7-2|TRBJ2-1|TRBD2
TGTGCCAGCAGCCGAAAGCGGGGTAACAATGAGCAGTTCTTC
CASSRKRGNNEQFF
>many|TRBV15|TRBJ2-7|TRBD2
TGTGCCACCAGCATGGGGGGGAGTTCCTACGAGCAGTACTTC
CATSMGGSSYEQYF
>.|TRBV6-2/TRBV6-3|TRBJ2-7|.
TGTGCCAGCAGTCATGGGTCAACCTACGAGCAGTACTTC
CASSHGSTYEQYF
>.|TRBV6-1|TRBJ1-1|.
TGTGCCAGCACTTCGGGGGGAAACACTGAAGCTTTCTTT
CASTSGGNTEAFF
>few|TRBV7-3|TRBJ2-3|TRBD1
TGTGCCAGCAGCTCTTCGACAGGGAGCACAGATACGCAGTATTTT
CASSSSTGSTDTQYF
>.|TRBV21-1|TRBJ2-7|.
TGTGCCAGCAGCCCCTGGGCAGGAAAGTCGTGCCTCTACGAGCAGTACTTC
CASSPWAGKSCLYEQYF
>.|TRBV4-1|TRBJ2-3|.
TGCGCCAGCAGCCCGATGACCGATACGCAGTATTTT
CASSPMTDTQYF
>.|TRBV20-1|TRBJ2-3|.
TGCAGTTCCCGGGGGCTGCGCGCCACAGATACGCAGTATTTT
CSSRGLRATDTQYF
>.|TRBV10-3|TRBJ1-5|.
TGTGCCACGAATGGTCAGCCCCAGCATTTT
CATNGQPQHF
>few|TRBV5-4|TRBJ1-1|TRBD1
TGTGCCAGCAGCAGTGACAGGGCGGAAGCTTTCTTT
CASSSDRAEAFF
>few|TRBV10-3|TRBJ2-7|.
TGTGCCATCAGTGACCCCCCCGAGCAGTACTTC
CAISDPPEQYF
>.|TRBV10-1|TRBJ1-1|.
TGCGCCAGCAGTGAGCCAGCCTCGACAGCTTTCTTT
CASSEPASTAFF
>few|TRBV10-3|TRBJ1-6|.
TGTGCCATCAGTGAGTCGACGGGCAGGGAAGGATCACCCCTCCACTTT
CAISESTGREGSPLHF
>medium-sized|TRBV20-1|TRBJ2-7|.
TGCAGTGCTAGATACAGGGTCAACTTCAACGAGCAGTACTTC
CSARYRVNFNEQYF
>.|TRBV24-1|TRBJ1-5|.
TGTGCCACCAGCGGCCCGGAGGGGTCGCAGCCCCAGCATTTT
CATSGPEGSQPQHF
>few|TRBV7-9|TRBJ2-7|TRBD1
TGTGCCAGCAGCGCTTTCAGGGACAGATCCTACGAGCAGTACTTC
CASSAFRDRSYEQYF
>.|TRBV4-3|TRBJ2-7|.
TGCGCCAGCAGCCAAGATTCACAGCCACCCTACGAGCAGTACTTC
CASSQDSQPPYEQYF
>few|TRBV7-9|TRBJ2-7|.
TGTGCCAGCACCCCAGGTGGAGGAGGGAGTCAGTACTTC
CASTPGGGGSQYF
>few|TRBV27|TRBJ1-5|.
TGTGCCAGCAGTGCTCTTAGCAATCAGCCCCAGCATTTT
CASSALSNQPQHF
>.|TRBV7-9|TRBJ1-5|.
TGTGCCAGCAGCTTAGTTGGGGGGCCAAAGCAGCCCCAGCATTTT
CASSLVGGPKQPQHF
>few|TRBV6-1|TRBJ1-2|.
TGTGCCAGCGGGGATACTTCCCCCTATGGCTACACCTTC
CASGDTSPYGYTF
>.|TRBV19|TRBJ1-5|TRBD1
TGTGCCAGTCGGGTCCGGGACAGCCCTGGGAATCAGCCCCAGCATTTT
CASRVRDSPGNQPQHF
>few|TRBV20-1|TRBJ2-1|.
TGCAGTGCTAGCCCTAGTAGGCCCATGGTGAACAATGAGCAGTTCTTC
CSASPSRPMVNNEQFF
>medium-sized|TRBV6-1|TRBJ2-3|.
TGTGCCAGCATCCGGATAGTGGGTACGCAGTATTTT
CASIRIVGTQYF
>.|TRBV27|TRBJ1-1|.
TGTGCCAGCAGTTTTAGGGGAGAGACTGAAGCTTTCTTT
CASSFRGETEAFF
>few|TRBV7-3|TRBJ1-2|TRBD1
TGTGCCAGCAGCTCCCGACAGGGAAGTGGCTACACCTTC
CASSSRQGSGYTF